This T cell receptor (beta chain) emerged from a study of cytomegalovirus exposure and HLA in healthy donors. Findings and caveats of the study: In a later analysis, a genetic analysis reported fewer productive-TCR N-insertions in an Asian-associated ancestry cluster than the cohort average.

This clone showed up just a few times. Its antigen is currently unknown. V was pared by 2 bases and J by 2 bases, with 8 bases of the junction left unmatched. Germline-derived CDR1 and CDR2 are SGDLS and YYNGEE. The CDR3 contains 18 residues. The study ran its PCR with 60 Vbeta and 13 Jbeta primers. TCRdb's copy holds only in-frame clones and misses some; the assay was immunoSEQ multiplex PCR. This table holds about 190,000 clones, 12% found once. Sequenced input: PBMCs. The receptor's source is a man over 45 in good health and CMV-seropositive. The gene calls are TRBV9 and TRBJ2-2; 11 nucleotides match TRBD2. CDR3 DNA: TGTGCCAGCAGCGTTTCTAGCGGGGGGATCTTCAACACCGGGGAGCTGTTTTTT. It yields the protein CASSVSSGGIFNTGELFF. The whole variable domain, filled in from reference TRBV9 and TRBJ2-2, reads DSGVTQTPKHLITATGQRVTLRCSPRSGDLSVYWYQQSLDQGLQFLIQYYNGEERAKGNILERFSAQQFPDLHSELNLSSLELGDSALYFCASSVSSGGIFNTGELFFGEGSRLTVL.